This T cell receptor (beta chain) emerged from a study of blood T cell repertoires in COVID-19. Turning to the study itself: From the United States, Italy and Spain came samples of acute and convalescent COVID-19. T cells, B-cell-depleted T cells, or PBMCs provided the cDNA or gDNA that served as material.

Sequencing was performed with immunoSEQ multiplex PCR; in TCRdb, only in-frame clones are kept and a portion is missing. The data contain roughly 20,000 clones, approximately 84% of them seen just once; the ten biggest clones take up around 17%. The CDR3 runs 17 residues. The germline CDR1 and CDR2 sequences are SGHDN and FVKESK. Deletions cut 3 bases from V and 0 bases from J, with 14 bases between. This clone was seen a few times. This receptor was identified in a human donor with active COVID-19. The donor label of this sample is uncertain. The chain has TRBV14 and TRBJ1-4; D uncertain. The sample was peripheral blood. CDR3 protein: CASSQEGAFATNEKLFF. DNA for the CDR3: TGTGCCAGCAGCCAGGAAGGAGCATTTGCAACTAATGAAAAACTGTTTTTT.